Each of the 20 T cell receptor beta chains below was sequenced from the same sample in a study of T cell responses to AZD1222 COVID-19 vaccine (dated by TCRdb to 2020 to 2022). Library method: the immunoSEQ multiplex PCR assay. TCRdb holds this immuneACCESS table with in-frame rearrangements only. Some clones are missing; in checked studies, unresolved V genes explain under half, and the rest has no known cause. Counted in this sample were tens of thousands of clones; roughly 91% of them appeared once. Jointly, the top ten make up under 30% of the sample. This sample's time point label indicates: baseline before first vaccination. Sequences were derived from peripheral blood, sampled on day 0 of AZD1222 vaccination. These receptors were obtained from an adult in good health.

This chain connects TRBV10-2 to TRBJ1-5; D is undetermined. The germline V gene has CDR1 WSHSY and CDR2 SAAADI. The CDR3 totals 16 residues. The V end was cut by 2 bases, the J end by 5 bases, with 16 bases between. In DNA, the CDR3 is TGCGCCAGCAGTGAGAATATACGACCTCGGTATCAGCCCCAGCATTTT. Translating gives CASSENIRPRYQPQHF.

The genes are TRBV15 and TRBJ1-4; no firm D call. Germline CDR1 LNHNV, CDR2 YYDKDF (reference sequence). Trimming removed 3 bases at V and 7 bases at J, with 12 bases between. There are 14 residues in the CDR3. DNA for the CDR3: TGTGCCACCAGCAGGAAGAGCGTCTCTGAAAAACTGTTTTTT. Translating it yields CATSRKSVSEKLFF.

This clone was counted a single time. The rearrangement links TRBV18 to TRBJ2-7; 8 bases align to TRBD1. This CDR3 comprises 15 residues. Germline assignment: CDR1 KGHSH and CDR2 LQKENI. J gave up 4 bases and V 5 bases, and 10 bases lay outside the gene matches. CDR3 protein: CASSATGTGEYEQYF. In DNA form, the CDR3 reads TGTGCCAGCTCAGCGACCGGGACAGGAGAGTACGAGCAGTACTTC. Complete variable domain (other parts from reference TRBV18 and TRBJ2-7): NAGVMQNPRHLVRRRGQEARLRCSPMKGHSHVYWYRQLPEEGLKFMVYLQKENIIDESGMPKERFSAEFPKEGPSILRIQQVVRGDSAAYFCASSATGTGEYEQYFGPGTRLTVT.

This clone was observed a handful of times. This rearrangement joins TRBV30 to TRBJ2-7, with TRBD2 matching over 16 bases. This CDR3 is built from 16 residues. In germline, CDR1 is GTSNPN, CDR2 SVGIG (reference sequence). Trimming removed 0 bases from V and 2 bases from J; junction bases left unmatched: 1. The CDR3 sequence: CAWSVGTSGGAYEQYF. CDR3 in DNA: TGTGCCTGGAGTGTGGGGACTAGCGGGGGGGCCTACGAGCAGTACTTC.

This clone appeared a single time. The CDR3 sequence: CAGGEYEQYF. CDR3 coding DNA: TGTGCCGGGGGAGAGTACGAGCAGTACTTC. The chain has TRBV6-5 and TRBJ2-7; D may correspond to TRBD1 or TRBD2 (5 bases each). Trimming took 11 bases from V and 4 from J, leaving 9 bases between them. In germline, CDR1 is MNHEY, CDR2 SVGAGI. The CDR3 totals 10 residues.

The rearrangement joins TRBV5-1 to TRBJ2-2, with 10 positions matching TRBD1. The CDR3 is made up of 16 amino acids. The junction had 7 bases not matched to a gene; V was cut back by 5 bases and J by 3 bases. In germline, CDR1 is SGHRS, CDR2 YFSETQ. The DNA of the CDR3 is TGCGCCAGCAGGCCCCCCGGGACAGGGGACACCGGGGAGCTGTTTTTT. It encodes CASRPPGTGDTGELFF.

The V and J genes are TRBV2 and TRBJ1-2; the D gene is possibly TRBD1 (5 bases). Between the trimmed V and J ends, which lost 3 bases and 3 bases, there was a span of 5 bases. Germline V gene sequence: CDR1 SNHLY, CDR2 FYNNEI. The CDR3 runs to 12 residues. The CDR3 region is CASSDRDYGYTF. The CDR3 coding sequence is TGTGCCAGCAGTGACAGGGACTATGGCTACACCTTC.

The CDR3 region is CASSPIAGGSYEQYF. In DNA form, the CDR3 reads TGTGCCAGCTCACCTATAGCGGGGGGGTCCTACGAGCAGTACTTC. This rearrangement joins TRBV18 to TRBJ2-7, with 11 bases fitting TRBD2. CDR1 is KGHSH, CDR2 LQKENI, per germline. J was trimmed by 1 base and V by 3 bases; bases with no gene match: 2. The CDR3 totals 15 residues.

V and J are TRBV11-2 and TRBJ2-7, with D unclear. V lost 1 base and J 3 bases, leaving 13 bases between the germline ends. CDR1 and CDR2 from the germline V gene are SGHAT and FQNNGV. The CDR3 totals 15 residues. The CDR3 DNA is TGTGCCAGCAGCTTAGTTCCCGGGTTCTTCTACGAGCAGTACTTC. Amino acid sequence: CASSLVPGFFYEQYF.

This chain joins TRBV25-1 and TRBJ1-1; 7 nucleotides align to TRBD1. Germline V gene data show CDR1 as MGHDK and CDR2 as SYGVNS. This CDR3 is 14 amino acids long. V was clipped by 3 bases and J by 11 bases; unmatched bases: 12. The CDR3 nucleotides read TGTGCCAGCAGTGAGGAGACAGGGAAGCTCGGCGCTTTCTTT. Its protein is CASSEETGKLGAFF.

This rearrangement joins TRBV5-1 to TRBJ1-6, with a possible D match to TRBD1 (6 bases). Germline values: CDR1 SGHRS, CDR2 YFSETQ. The germline V and J ends were trimmed by 5 bases and 1 base, with 19 bases remaining between them. CDR3 length: 18 amino acids. CDR3 in DNA: TGCGCCAGCAGTCCCATCACAGGGACCACTTCCTATAATTCACCCCTCCACTTT. It codes for CASSPITGTTSYNSPLHF.

V usage is TRBV5-1 and J usage is TRBJ1-6; 7 bases match TRBD1. After removal of 0 bases from V and 10 bases from J, the junction contained 7 bases not matched to a gene. The length of the CDR3 is 15 residues. Germline-derived CDR1 and CDR2 are SGHRS and YFSETQ. The CDR3 nucleotides are TGCGCCAGCAGCTTGGATACAGGGGACGGGTCACCCCTCCACTTT. Its protein product is CASSLDTGDGSPLHF.

In this sample, this clone turned up once. The genes are TRBV18 and TRBJ1-1, with a tentative D call TRBD1 (6 bases). CDR1 KGHSH and CDR2 LQKENI come from the germline V gene. This CDR3 spans 15 amino acids. V was trimmed by 1 base and J by 4 bases, leaving 13 bases between them. The DNA of the CDR3 is TGTGCCAGCTCACCACGGGGGGGGCGGTTCACTGAAGCTTTCTTT. Its protein is CASSPRGGRFTEAFF.

This clone came up once. The genes are TRBV6-5 and TRBJ1-5; possible D gene TRBD1, 6 bases. Per germline, CDR1 MNHEY and CDR2 SVGAGI. The CDR3 totals 14 residues. Trimming left V 2 bases short and J 5 bases short, with 10 bases between. The CDR3 DNA follows: TGTGCCAGCAGTTACGACAACAGGGATCAGCCCCAGCATTTT. It is translated as CASSYDNRDQPQHF.

This clone was seen a few times. CDR3 coding DNA: TGTGCCAGCTCACCCCCCCGGGCAGAACTCTATGGCTACACCTTC. This sequence encodes CASSPPRAELYGYTF. This chain uses TRBV18 with TRBJ1-2; D is unclear. V dropped 3 bases and J dropped 4 bases, with 15 bases sitting between them. The CDR3 is 15 amino acids. CDR1 KGHSH and CDR2 LQKENI come from the germline V gene.

Notes on this clone: One end of the junction varies from germline; a read error may be responsible. The chain uses TRBV7-7 and TRBJ1-2, with D unresolved. Germline CDR1 reads SSHAT; CDR2 reads FNYEAQ (reference sequence). The CDR3 runs 14 residues. The CDR3 region has the DNA TGTGCTAGCAGCTTAGCGTGGGTAGTAGATGGCTACACCTTC. Its protein is CASSLAWVVDGYTF. Full variable domain (rest looked up from reference TRBV7-7 and TRBJ1-2): GAGVSQSPRYKVTKRGQDVTLRCDPISSHATLYWYQQALGQGPEFLTYFNYEAQPDKSGLPSDRFSAERPEGSISTLTIQRTEQRDSAMYRCASSLAWVVDGYTFGSGTRLTVV.

The V gene is TRBV28, the J gene TRBJ1-2; TRBD1 matches 7 bases. The CDR3 totals 14 residues. The germline V gene encodes CDR1 MDHEN and CDR2 SYDVKM. The V and J ends lost 6 bases and 14 bases, in that order; junction bases with no gene match: 18. CDR3 nucleotides: TGTGCCAGCAGCAAGGACAGGATGCGTTATCGGATTACCTTC. It codes for CASSKDRMRYRITF.

The chain recombines TRBV21-1 with TRBJ1-4. TRBV21-1 is shown as a pseudogene. The length of the CDR3 is 21 residues. The CDR3, as DNA: TGTGCCAGCAGCAGCCCCTCGAACCTCTTGGGGAGAGGGGTCTCTAATGAAAAACTGTTTTTT. This codes for CASSSPSNLLGRGVSNEKLFF.

The J gene is TRBJ1-1, the V gene TRBV27, with 7 bases that match TRBD1. The CDR3 runs to 14 residues. Germline CDR1 MNHEY, CDR2 SMNVEV (reference sequence). Trimming at V came to 6 bases and at J to 0 bases, leaving 4 bases not matched to a gene. The CDR3 reads CASSRGTVNTEAFF. CDR3 nucleotide sequence: TGTGCCAGCAGCCGTGGGACAGTGAACACTGAAGCTTTCTTT.

This clone turned up a few times. The rearrangement links TRBV7-2 to TRBJ1-3; TRBD1 matches at 7 bases. Germline V gives CDR1 SGHTA, CDR2 FQGNSA. Germline trimming cut 5 bases from V and 4 bases from J; bases unmatched to any gene: 8. CDR3 length: 15 amino acids. The CDR3 protein is CASSASKGGGNTIYF. CDR3 sequence (DNA): TGTGCCAGCAGCGCATCAAAAGGGGGCGGAAACACCATATATTTT.